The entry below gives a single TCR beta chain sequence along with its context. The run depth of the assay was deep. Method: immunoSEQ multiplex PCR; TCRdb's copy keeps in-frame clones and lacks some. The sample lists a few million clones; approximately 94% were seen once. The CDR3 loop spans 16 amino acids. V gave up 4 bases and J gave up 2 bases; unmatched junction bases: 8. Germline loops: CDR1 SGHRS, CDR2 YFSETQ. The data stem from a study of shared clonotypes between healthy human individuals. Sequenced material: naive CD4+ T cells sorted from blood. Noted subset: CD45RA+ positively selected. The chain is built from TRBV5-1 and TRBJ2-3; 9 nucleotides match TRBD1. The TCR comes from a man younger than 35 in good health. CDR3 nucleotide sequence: TGCGCCAGCAGCCATCGGACAGGGGCATCCACAGATACGCAGTATTTT. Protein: CASSHRTGASTDTQYF.